This T cell receptor (beta chain) was obtained from a study of identical twins. Each CDR3 protein gets one entry after TCRdb re-called the 5' RACE reads with MiXCR. The profile shows about 300,000 distinct CDR3 sequences, approximately 13% of them singletons. This clonotype has just a few counts. CDR3 size: 14 residues. Germline V gene data show CDR1 as SEHNR and CDR2 as FQNEAQ (reference sequence). Trimming shortened V by 5 bases and J by 1 base, and 11 bases separated the two germline ends. The same data also contributed to another study, on yellow fever vaccine responses in identical twins.

The origin of this receptor is a woman between 18 and 30 years old in good health. The sequencing input was CD8+ T cells sorted from blood. The rearrangement links TRBV7-9 to TRBJ2-5; tentatively, D is TRBD1 (5 bases). The CDR3 region is CASSNIGAQETQYF. DNA of the CDR3: TGTGCCAGCAGCAACATAGGGGCCCAAGAGACCCAGTACTTC. The whole variable domain, remainder taken from reference TRBV7-9 and TRBJ2-5, is DTGVSQNPRHKITKRGQNVTFRCDPISEHNRLYWYRQTLGQGPEFLTYFQNEAQLEKSRLLSDRFSAERPKGSFSTLEIQRTEQGDSAMYLCASSNIGAQETQYFGPGTRLLVL.